The 27 T cell receptor beta chains reported below all come from one sample, sequenced in a study of T-cell reconstitution after alpha-beta-depleted transplantation in children. Unique molecular identifiers were used in preparing the TCRbeta library. TCRdb re-analysed the PCR reads in MiXCR, keeping a single row per CDR3 protein. The sample lists around 800,000 distinct CDR3 sequences, roughly 16% seen once, with around 5% in the top ten. The specimen was PBMCs, mostly from graft donor cells, collected 360 days after TCRalphabeta/CD19-depleted stem cell transplant. Receptor source: a male patient under 18 who had a stem cell transplant for acute lymphoblastic leukemia, so the T cells may come from the graft donor.

The chain carries TRBV11-2 and TRBJ2-7; 9 bases are shared with TRBD2. The trim removed 6 bases at V and 1 base at J, leaving 10 bases unmatched. The CDR3 consists of 16 residues. The germline V gene encodes CDR1 SGHAT and CDR2 FQNNGV. The CDR3 is CASRGGSGRRSYEQYF. In DNA form, the CDR3 reads TGTGCCAGCAGGGGGGGCAGCGGGAGGAGATCCTACGAGCAGTACTTC.

There are a few counts of this clonotype. The V gene is TRBV11-2, the J gene TRBJ2-7; weak D call: TRBD1 (5 bases). The V gene's germline CDR1 is SGHAT and CDR2 FQNNGV. Trimming removed 0 bases at V and 4 bases at J, with 13 bases between. This CDR3 is 15 amino acids long. The DNA for the CDR3 is TGTGCCAGCAGCTTAGATAGGGGAATGGAGTACGAGCAGTACTTC. Encoded protein: CASSLDRGMEYEQYF.

This chain connects TRBV20-1 to TRBJ2-2; D is unclear. The V gene lost 0 bases and the J gene lost 7 bases, with 9 bases spanning the gap. Germline CDR1 is DFQATT and CDR2 is SNEGSKA (reference sequence). This CDR3 has 13 amino acids. CDR3 in amino acids: CSARDRSYGELFF. CDR3 nucleotide sequence: TGCAGTGCTAGAGACAGGTCTTACGGGGAGCTGTTTTTT.

This chain uses TRBV5-1 with TRBJ2-3, with unresolved D. V was clipped by 0 bases and J by 2 bases, with 10 bases between them. Germline CDR1 and CDR2: SGHRS and YFSETQ. The CDR3 is 15 amino acids. The CDR3 DNA reads TGCGCCAGCAGCTTGGCCAACCGTTTCACAGATACGCAGTATTTT. Translated: CASSLANRFTDTQYF. The whole variable domain, remainder taken from reference TRBV5-1 and TRBJ2-3, is KAGVTQTPRYLIKTRGQQVTLSCSPISGHRSVSWYQQTPGQGLQFLFEYFSETQRNKGNFPGRFSGRQFSNSRSEMNVSTLELGDSALYLCASSLANRFTDTQYFGPGTRLTVL.

This clonotype was detected only a few times. CDR3 protein: CASSFPGSYGYTF. In nucleotides, the CDR3 is TGTGCCAGCAGTTTCCCGGGTTCCTATGGCTACACCTTC. V and J are TRBV12-3 or TRBV12-4 and TRBJ1-2; D is unclear. V was clipped by 3 bases and J by 4 bases, with 9 bases between them. CDR3 length: 13 amino acids.

The chain uses TRBV5-1 and TRBJ2-7, with a weak D call TRBD2 (7 bases). CDR3 length: 20 amino acids. Germline lookup yields CDR1 SGHRS and CDR2 YFSETQ. Trimming pared 1 base from V and 1 base from J, leaving 27 bases between. For the CDR3, the DNA is TGCGCCAGCAGCTTGATAGTCTACGAGGGGGAGGGGCGAATTTCCTACGAGCAGTACTTC. Translated, it gives CASSLIVYEGEGRISYEQYF. Variable domain in full (rest from reference TRBV5-1 and TRBJ2-7): KAGVTQTPRYLIKTRGQQVTLSCSPISGHRSVSWYQQTPGQGLQFLFEYFSETQRNKGNFPGRFSGRQFSNSRSEMNVSTLELGDSALYLCASSLIVYEGEGRISYEQYFGPGTRLTVT.

The genes are TRBV27 and TRBJ2-7; no firm D call. The V and J ends lost 3 bases and 6 bases respectively, with 9 bases between them. The CDR3 loop spans 12 amino acids. CDR1 and CDR2 (germline): MNHEY, SMNVEV (reference sequence). The CDR3 here is CASSFRASEQYF. The CDR3 DNA sequence: TGTGCCAGCAGTTTTCGGGCCTCCGAGCAGTACTTC.

The chain employs TRBV2 and TRBJ2-1; the D gene could be TRBD1 or TRBD2 (5 bases each). From germline, CDR1 is SNHLY and CDR2 FYNNEI. V was cut by 4 bases and J by 5 bases, with 12 bases left in between. This CDR3 has 14 residues. CDR3 in DNA: TGTGCCAGCAGTGGGGGTGGGGACCACAATGAGCAGTTCTTC. Amino acids: CASSGGGDHNEQFF.

The table lists this clonotype with many counts. The chain couples TRBV25-1 to TRBJ2-1; D might be TRBD2 (7 bases). The germline gives CDR1 MGHDK, CDR2 SYGVNS. This CDR3 region has 15 residues. V was clipped by 2 bases and J by 5 bases, with 13 bases between them. CDR3 sequence reads: CASSERGAGDNEQFF. In nucleotides, the CDR3 is TGTGCCAGCAGTGAACGGGGGGCGGGGGACAATGAGCAGTTCTTC.

This clonotype was counted at least ten times. The chain employs TRBV5-6 and TRBJ2-5; 10 bases agree with TRBD2. The CDR3 has 19 residues. V lost 2 bases, J lost 3 bases, and 16 bases stayed unmatched. The V gene's germline CDR1 is SGHDT and CDR2 YYEEEE. The CDR3 nucleotides read TGTGCCAGCAGCTTACTACTAGCGGGATGGGATGAAACGGAAGAGACCCAGTACTTC. Amino acids: CASSLLLAGWDETEETQYF.

The chain has TRBV15 and TRBJ1-1; the D is unclear. CDR1 LNHNV and CDR2 YYDKDF come from the germline V gene (reference sequence). V was clipped by 1 base and J by 0 bases, with 18 bases between them. The CDR3 has 18 residues. CDR3 DNA sequence: TGTGCCACCAGCAGAGTACGAGTGTTGGGAGACATGAACACTGAAGCTTTCTTT. The encoded protein is CATSRVRVLGDMNTEAFF.

This chain connects TRBV29-1 to TRBJ2-7; D remains unclear. From germline, CDR1 is SQVTM and CDR2 ANQGSEA. Trimming took 4 bases from V and 2 from J, leaving 6 bases between them. This CDR3 is 11 amino acids long. The CDR3 nucleotides are TGCAGCGTTGGGACGCCCTACGAGCAGTACTTC. This translates into CSVGTPYEQYF.

This clonotype was seen a few times. This sequence joins TRBV7-2 and TRBJ2-3; D not resolved. Germline V gives CDR1 SGHTA, CDR2 FQGNSA. Deletions cut 6 bases from V and 2 bases from J, with 12 bases between. The CDR3 covers 14 residues. CDR3 region: CASSTTTFTDTQYF. The DNA for the CDR3 is TGTGCCAGCAGTACCACTACGTTCACAGATACGCAGTATTTT.

This clonotype was counted only a few times. The gene calls are TRBV7-2 and TRBJ2-7; perhaps TRBD1 as D (6 bases). The CDR3 totals 13 residues. The V end lost 6 bases, the J end lost 4 bases, and 13 bases lay between the germline ends. Germline V gives CDR1 SGHTA, CDR2 FQGNSA. As DNA, the CDR3 is TGTGCCAGCAGTCGCGCGGACAGATACGAGCAGTACTTC. Its protein is CASSRADRYEQYF.

This clonotype was counted ten times or more. This chain connects TRBV19 to TRBJ2-1, with D unclear. This CDR3 is 14 amino acids long. Trimming removed 2 bases at V and 3 bases at J, with 8 bases between. CDR1 is LNHDA, CDR2 SQIVND, per germline (reference sequence). The CDR3 loop reads CASSIRSRYNEQFF. CDR3 DNA: TGTGCCAGTAGTATAAGATCCCGCTACAATGAGCAGTTCTTC. Supplemented by reference TRBV19 and TRBJ2-1, the full variable domain reads DGGITQSPKYLFRKEGQNVTLSCEQNLNHDAMYWYRQDPGQGLRLIYYSQIVNDFQKGDIAEGYSVSREKKESFPLTVTSAQKNPTAFYLCASSIRSRYNEQFFGPGTRLTVL.

This clonotype was seen only a few times. The rearrangement uses TRBV3-1 and TRBJ2-3; TRBD1 is a possible D gene (6 bases). This CDR3 is built from 15 residues. CDR1 is LGHDT and CDR2 is YNNKEL in the germline V gene (reference sequence). The V end was cut by 4 bases, the J end by 0 bases, with 11 bases between. The CDR3 sequence: CASSRTAISTDTQYF. The CDR3 DNA reads TGTGCCAGCAGCCGGACAGCTATCAGCACAGATACGCAGTATTTT.

This sequence joins TRBV5-1 and TRBJ1-2, with a possible D match to TRBD1 (5 bases). From germline, CDR1 is SGHRS and CDR2 YFSETQ. The CDR3 loop spans 14 amino acids. Deletions cut 1 base from V and 4 bases from J, with 11 bases between. The CDR3 region is CASSLQGESYGYTF. The DNA for the CDR3 is TGCGCCAGCAGCTTGCAGGGAGAGAGCTATGGCTACACCTTC.

The table lists this clonotype with a few counts. The V call is TRBV4-1, the J call TRBJ1-5, with D tentatively TRBD1 (5 bases). The CDR3 has 16 amino acids. V lost 0 bases, J lost 4 bases, and 13 bases lay in between. Germline loops: CDR1 MGHRA, CDR2 YSYEKL. The CDR3 sequence is CASSQDGAGGNQPQHF. CDR3 DNA sequence: TGCGCCAGCAGCCAAGATGGGGCGGGAGGGAATCAGCCCCAGCATTTT.

This clonotype was recorded a few times. J is TRBJ1-1 and V is TRBV6-6; no clear D. Germline V CDR1 and CDR2: MNHNY, SVGAGI (reference sequence). V shed 6 bases and J shed 6 bases, with 11 bases lying between them. The CDR3 loop spans 12 amino acids. CDR3 amino acids: CASSHESPEAFF. In DNA form, the CDR3 reads TGTGCCAGCAGCCACGAGTCTCCTGAAGCTTTCTTT.

The chain couples TRBV5-1 to TRBJ2-3; TRBD2 might be the D (6 bases). CDR1 and CDR2 from the germline V gene are SGHRS and YFSETQ. The CDR3 has 16 residues. V was trimmed by 1 base and J by 0 bases, leaving 12 bases between them. This CDR3 reads CASSLPRSGSTDTQYF. CDR3 coding DNA: TGCGCCAGCAGCTTGCCCCGCAGCGGGAGCACAGATACGCAGTATTTT.

This clonotype occurred a few times. The chain links TRBV20-1 to TRBJ2-3, with a possible D match to TRBD1 (6 bases). The CDR3 covers 12 residues. Per the germline V gene, CDR1 is DFQATT and CDR2 is SNEGSKA (reference sequence). The V and J ends lost 3 bases and 6 bases respectively, with 10 bases between them. In DNA form, the CDR3 reads TGCAGTGCTAGCTTTAGGGGGGATACGCAGTATTTT. This sequence encodes CSASFRGDTQYF.

J is TRBJ1-2 and V is TRBV5-1; 8 bases match TRBD1. This CDR3 spans 17 amino acids. V shed 0 bases, J shed 3 bases, and the junction held 10 bases outside the gene matches. Germline lookup yields CDR1 SGHRS and CDR2 YFSETQ. The CDR3 DNA reads as TGCGCCAGCAGCTTGGTGGCTGCAGGGGGCGCAGACTATGGCTACACCTTC. This gives the protein CASSLVAAGGADYGYTF.

This clonotype was observed a few times. The V call is TRBV6-1, the J call TRBJ2-1, with D perhaps matching TRBD1 (6 bases). This CDR3 has 17 amino acids. V lost 8 bases, J lost 0 bases, and 20 bases lay in between. Per germline, CDR1 MNHNS and CDR2 SASEGT. The CDR3 loop is CASLTGRLEGSYNEQFF. In DNA form, the CDR3 reads TGTGCCAGCTTGACAGGAAGACTCGAGGGCTCCTACAATGAGCAGTTCTTC.

This clonotype was observed a handful of times. This rearrangement joins TRBV27 to TRBJ2-7, with 7 bases matching TRBD1. Germline V gene sequence: CDR1 MNHEY, CDR2 SMNVEV (reference sequence). The length of the CDR3 is 13 residues. The trim removed 8 bases at V and 2 bases at J, leaving 6 bases unmatched. DNA for the CDR3: TGTGCCAGCCGTCATGGACAGGCCTACGAGCAGTACTTC. Translated: CASRHGQAYEQYF.

The rearrangement joins TRBV18 to TRBJ2-7, with D possibly being TRBD1 (5 bases). The CDR3 has 14 residues. The germline V gene encodes CDR1 KGHSH and CDR2 LQKENI. V lost 6 bases, J lost 3 bases, and 15 bases lay in between. CDR3 bases: TGTGCCAGCTCGCCAGCCCCCCAGGGCTACGAGCAGTACTTC. Translating gives CASSPAPQGYEQYF.

This chain connects TRBV11-2 to TRBJ2-2; the match to TRBD2 covers 7 bases. In germline, CDR1 is SGHAT, CDR2 FQNNGV. V shed 0 bases and J 7 bases; nucleotides not matched to a gene: 11. CDR3 length: 17 residues. The CDR3 region has the DNA TGTGCCAGCAGCTTAGAGGCTTGGGGGACTACGGACGGGGAGCTGTTTTTT. This sequence encodes CASSLEAWGTTDGELFF.

In its sample, this clonotype was seen a few times. The V gene is TRBV5-1, the J gene TRBJ2-3; TRBD1 might be the D (6 bases). Germline loops: CDR1 SGHRS, CDR2 YFSETQ. V lost 2 bases and J 4 bases, leaving 14 bases between the germline ends. The CDR3 has 15 amino acids. CDR3 region: CASSLLQGRADTQYF. The CDR3 DNA sequence: TGCGCCAGCAGCTTACTACAGGGAAGGGCAGATACGCAGTATTTT. The full variable domain, in which reference TRBV5-1 and TRBJ2-3 provide the parts outside the CDR3, is KAGVTQTPRYLIKTRGQQVTLSCSPISGHRSVSWYQQTPGQGLQFLFEYFSETQRNKGNFPGRFSGRQFSNSRSEMNVSTLELGDSALYLCASSLLQGRADTQYFGPGTRLTVL.